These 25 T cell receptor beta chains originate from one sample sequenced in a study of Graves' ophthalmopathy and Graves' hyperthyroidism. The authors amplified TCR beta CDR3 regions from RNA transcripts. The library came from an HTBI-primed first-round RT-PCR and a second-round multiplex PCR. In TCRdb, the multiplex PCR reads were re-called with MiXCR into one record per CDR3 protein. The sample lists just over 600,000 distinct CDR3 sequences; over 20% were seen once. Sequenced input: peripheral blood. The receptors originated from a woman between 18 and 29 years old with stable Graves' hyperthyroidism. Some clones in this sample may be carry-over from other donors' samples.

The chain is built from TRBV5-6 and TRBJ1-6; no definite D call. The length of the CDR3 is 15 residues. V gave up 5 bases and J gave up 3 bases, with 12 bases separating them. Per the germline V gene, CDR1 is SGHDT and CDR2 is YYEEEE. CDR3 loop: CASSGDSSYNSPLHF. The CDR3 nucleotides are TGTGCCAGCAGTGGGGATTCCAGCTATAATTCACCCCTCCACTTT.

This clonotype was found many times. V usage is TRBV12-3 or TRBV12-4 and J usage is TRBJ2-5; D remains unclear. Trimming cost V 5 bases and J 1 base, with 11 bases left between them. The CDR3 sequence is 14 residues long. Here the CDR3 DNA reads TGTGCCAGCAGTCCCGAGGTTGTCCAAGAGACCCAGTACTTC. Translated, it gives CASSPEVVQETQYF.

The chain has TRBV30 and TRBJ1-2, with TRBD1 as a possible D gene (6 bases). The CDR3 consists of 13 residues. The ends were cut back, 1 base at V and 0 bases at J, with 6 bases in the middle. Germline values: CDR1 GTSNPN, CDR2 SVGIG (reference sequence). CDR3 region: CAWSGTANYGYTF. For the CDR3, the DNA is TGTGCCTGGAGTGGGACAGCTAACTATGGCTACACCTTC. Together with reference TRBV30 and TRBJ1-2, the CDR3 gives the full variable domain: SQTIHQWPATLVQPVGSPLSLECTVEGTSNPNLYWYRQAAGRGLQLLFYSVGIGQISSEVPQNLSASRPQDRQFILSSKKLLLSDSGFYLCAWSGTANYGYTFGSGTRLTVV.

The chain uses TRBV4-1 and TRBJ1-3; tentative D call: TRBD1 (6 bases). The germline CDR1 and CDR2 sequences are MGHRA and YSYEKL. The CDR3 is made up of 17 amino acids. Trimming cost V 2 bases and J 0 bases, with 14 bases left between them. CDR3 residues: CASSQPSRGGSGNTIYF. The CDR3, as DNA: TGCGCCAGCAGCCAACCTTCAAGGGGGGGCTCTGGAAACACCATATATTTT.

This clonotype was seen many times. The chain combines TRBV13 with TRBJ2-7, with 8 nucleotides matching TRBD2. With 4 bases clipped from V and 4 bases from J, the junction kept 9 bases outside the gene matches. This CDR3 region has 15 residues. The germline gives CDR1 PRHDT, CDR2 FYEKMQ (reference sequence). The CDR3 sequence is CASSWAGTRRYEQYF. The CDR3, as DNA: TGTGCCAGCAGCTGGGCCGGGACTAGAAGGTACGAGCAGTACTTC.

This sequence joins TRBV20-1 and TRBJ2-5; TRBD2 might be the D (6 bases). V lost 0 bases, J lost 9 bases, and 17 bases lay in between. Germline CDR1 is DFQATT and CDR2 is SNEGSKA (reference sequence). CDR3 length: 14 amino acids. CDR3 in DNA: TGCAGTGCTAGAGATTTGGGGCGGGATAGTCCCCAGTACTTC. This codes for CSARDLGRDSPQYF.

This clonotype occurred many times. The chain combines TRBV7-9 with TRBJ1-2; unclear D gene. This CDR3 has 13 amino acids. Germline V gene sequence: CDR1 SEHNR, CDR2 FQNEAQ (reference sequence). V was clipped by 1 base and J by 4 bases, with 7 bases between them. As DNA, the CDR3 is TGTGCCAGCAGCTTAGAGGGCATCTATGGCTACACCTTC. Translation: CASSLEGIYGYTF.

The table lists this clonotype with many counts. CDR3 loop: CASSSTRDRNIQYF. The DNA for the CDR3 is TGTGCCAGCAGCTCCACACGGGACAGAAACATTCAGTACTTC. V and J are TRBV11-2 and TRBJ2-4, with 7 bases fitting TRBD1. The germline gives CDR1 SGHAT, CDR2 FQNNGV. This CDR3 is 14 amino acids long. Losses at the gene ends were 4 bases for V and 6 bases for J; bases not matched to a gene: 6.

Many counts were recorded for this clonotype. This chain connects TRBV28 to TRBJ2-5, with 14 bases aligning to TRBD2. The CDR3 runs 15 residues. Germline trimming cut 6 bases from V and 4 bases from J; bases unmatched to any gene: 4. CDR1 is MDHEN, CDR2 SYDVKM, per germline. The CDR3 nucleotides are TGTGCCAGCAGCAAGACTAGCGGGAGGGGAGAGACCCAGTACTTC. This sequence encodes CASSKTSGRGETQYF.

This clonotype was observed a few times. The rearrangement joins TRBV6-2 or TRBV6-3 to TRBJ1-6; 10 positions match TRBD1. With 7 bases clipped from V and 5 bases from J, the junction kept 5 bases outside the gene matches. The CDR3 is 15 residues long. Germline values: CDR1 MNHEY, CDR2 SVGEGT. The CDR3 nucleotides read TGTGCCAGCATCCCGGACAGGGGGAATAATTCACCCCTCCACTTT. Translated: CASIPDRGNNSPLHF.

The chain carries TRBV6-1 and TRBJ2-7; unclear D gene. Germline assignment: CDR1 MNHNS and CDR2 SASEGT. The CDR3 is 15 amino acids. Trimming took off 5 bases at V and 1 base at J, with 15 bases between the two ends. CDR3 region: CASSLTPLGSYEQYF. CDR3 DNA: TGTGCCAGCAGTCTGACACCCCTCGGGTCCTACGAGCAGTACTTC.

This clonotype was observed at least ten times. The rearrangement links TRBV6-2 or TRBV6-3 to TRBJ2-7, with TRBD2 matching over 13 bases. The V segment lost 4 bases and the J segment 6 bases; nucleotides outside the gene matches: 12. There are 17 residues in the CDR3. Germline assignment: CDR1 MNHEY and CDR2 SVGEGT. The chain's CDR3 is CASSFQWGGLAGVEQYF. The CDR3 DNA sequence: TGTGCCAGCAGTTTTCAATGGGGAGGACTAGCGGGAGTCGAGCAGTACTTC.

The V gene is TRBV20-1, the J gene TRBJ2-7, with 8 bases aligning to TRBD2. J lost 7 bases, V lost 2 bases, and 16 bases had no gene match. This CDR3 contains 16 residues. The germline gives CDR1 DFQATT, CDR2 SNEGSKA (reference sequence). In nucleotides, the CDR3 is TGCAGTGCTAGAAGTCCGAGTACCGGGAGGGCCGAAGAGCAGTACTTC. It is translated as CSARSPSTGRAEEQYF.

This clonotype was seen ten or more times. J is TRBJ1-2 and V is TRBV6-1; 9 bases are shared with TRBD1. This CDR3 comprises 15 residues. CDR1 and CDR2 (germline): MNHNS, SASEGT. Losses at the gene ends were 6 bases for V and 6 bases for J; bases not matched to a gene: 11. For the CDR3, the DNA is TGTGCCAGCAGGGACAGGGGAATGACTTTGAATGGCTACACCTTC. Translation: CASRDRGMTLNGYTF.

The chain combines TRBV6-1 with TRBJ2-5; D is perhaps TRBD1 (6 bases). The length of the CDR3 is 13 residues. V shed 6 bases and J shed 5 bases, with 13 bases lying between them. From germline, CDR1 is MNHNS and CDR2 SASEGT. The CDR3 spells CASRGGARETQYF. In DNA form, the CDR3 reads TGTGCCAGCAGAGGGGGAGCTCGCGAGACCCAGTACTTC.

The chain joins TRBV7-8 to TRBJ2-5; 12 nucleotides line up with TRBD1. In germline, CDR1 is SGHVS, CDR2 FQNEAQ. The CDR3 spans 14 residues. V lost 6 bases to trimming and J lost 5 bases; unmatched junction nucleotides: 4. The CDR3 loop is CASRRDRGRETQYF. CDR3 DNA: TGTGCCAGCAGACGGGACAGGGGGCGGGAGACCCAGTACTTC.

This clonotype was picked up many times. CDR3 in amino acids: CASRGTTATNTGELFF. In DNA, the CDR3 is TGTGCCAGCAGGGGGACGACAGCGACGAACACCGGGGAGCTGTTTTTT. This rearrangement joins TRBV28 to TRBJ2-2, with D perhaps being TRBD1 or TRBD2 (5 bases each). Trimming removed 6 bases at V and 0 bases at J, with 14 bases between. The CDR3 sequence is 16 residues long. Germline loops: CDR1 MDHEN, CDR2 SYDVKM.

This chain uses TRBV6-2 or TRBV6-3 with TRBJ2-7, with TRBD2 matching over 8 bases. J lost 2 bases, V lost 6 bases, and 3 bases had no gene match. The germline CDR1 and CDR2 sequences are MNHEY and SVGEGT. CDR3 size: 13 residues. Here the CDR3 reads CASRRREAYEQYF. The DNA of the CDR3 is TGTGCCAGCAGGCGGCGGGAGGCCTACGAGCAGTACTTC.

CDR3 DNA: TGTGCCAGCAGCTCCAGGGGGCTAGGTGGCTACACCTTC. Its translation is CASSSRGLGGYTF. This sequence joins TRBV11-1 and TRBJ1-2, with 8 bases fitting TRBD1. Trimming took 4 bases from V and 7 from J; bases not matched to a gene: 5. CDR3 length equals 13 residues. Germline CDR1 reads SGHAT; CDR2 reads FQDESV (reference sequence).

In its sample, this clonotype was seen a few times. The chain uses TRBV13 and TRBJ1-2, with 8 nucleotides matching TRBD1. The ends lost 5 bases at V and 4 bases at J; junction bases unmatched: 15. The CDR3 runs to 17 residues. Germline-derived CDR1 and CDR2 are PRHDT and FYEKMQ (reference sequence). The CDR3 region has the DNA TGTGCCAGCAGCGGCCTCGACAGGGGAGGAGTGGGCTATGGCTACACCTTC. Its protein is CASSGLDRGGVGYGYTF.

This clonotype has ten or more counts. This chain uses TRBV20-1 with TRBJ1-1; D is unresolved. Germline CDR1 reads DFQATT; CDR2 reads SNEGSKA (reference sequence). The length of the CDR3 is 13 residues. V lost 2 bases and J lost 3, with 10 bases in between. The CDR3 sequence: CSARPRMDTEAFF. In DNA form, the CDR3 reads TGCAGTGCTAGACCGAGAATGGACACTGAAGCTTTCTTT.

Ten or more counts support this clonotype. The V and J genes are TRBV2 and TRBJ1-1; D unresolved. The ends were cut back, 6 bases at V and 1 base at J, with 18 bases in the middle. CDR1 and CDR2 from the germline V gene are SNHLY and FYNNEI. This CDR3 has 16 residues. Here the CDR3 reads CASRGLAAQGNTEAFF. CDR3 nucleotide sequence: TGTGCCAGCAGAGGATTGGCAGCTCAAGGGAACACTGAAGCTTTCTTT.

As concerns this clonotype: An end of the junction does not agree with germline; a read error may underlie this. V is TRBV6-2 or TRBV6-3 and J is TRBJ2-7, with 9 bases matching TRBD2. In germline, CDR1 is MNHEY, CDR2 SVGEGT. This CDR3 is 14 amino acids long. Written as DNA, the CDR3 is TGTGCCAGCAGTTCCATAGCGGGAGTGTACGAGCAGTGCTTC. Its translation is CASSSIAGVYEQCF.

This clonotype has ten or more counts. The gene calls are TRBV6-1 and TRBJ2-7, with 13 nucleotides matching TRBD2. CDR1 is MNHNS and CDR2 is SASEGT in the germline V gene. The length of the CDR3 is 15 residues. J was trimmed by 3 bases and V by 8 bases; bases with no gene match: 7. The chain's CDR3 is CASVSGTSGNYEQYF. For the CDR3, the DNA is TGTGCCAGCGTGTCCGGGACTAGCGGGAACTACGAGCAGTACTTC.

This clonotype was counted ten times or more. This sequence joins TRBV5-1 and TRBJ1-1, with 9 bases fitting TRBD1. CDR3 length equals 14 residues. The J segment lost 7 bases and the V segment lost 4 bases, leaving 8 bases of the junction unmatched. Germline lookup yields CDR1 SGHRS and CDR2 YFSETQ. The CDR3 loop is CASSDTGGAGEAFF. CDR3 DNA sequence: TGCGCCAGCAGCGACACAGGGGGCGCCGGTGAAGCTTTCTTT.